Following are 4 T cell receptor beta chains from one sample sequenced in a study of CD8+ T cells in alopecia areata. cDNA serving as the sequencing template came from extracted, reverse transcribed RNA. Some clones are missing from TCRdb's copy, which holds only in-frame ones; the method was immunoSEQ multiplex PCR. The table shows 90,000 to 120,000 clones, with around 59% occurring only once. The sample was CD8+ T cells sorted from blood. The receptors originated from a human donor in good health.

The chain employs TRBV6-4 and TRBJ2-1; the match to TRBD2 covers 7 bases. CDR3 size: 16 residues. Germline-derived CDR1 and CDR2 are MRHNA and SNTAGT. Unmatched junction bases numbered 6, after V lost 0 bases and J lost 4 bases. The CDR3 region has the DNA TGTGCCAGCAGTGACTCGGGGACGGGGGGTTACAATGAGCAGTTCTTC. Translating gives CASSDSGTGGYNEQFF.

V gene TRBV5-4 combines with J gene TRBJ1-1, with D possibly TRBD1 on 6 matching bases. Trimming stripped 5 bases from V and 1 base from J, with 6 bases between. Germline CDR1 SGHNT, CDR2 YYREEE (reference sequence). The CDR3 runs to 12 residues. The CDR3 DNA reads as TGTGCCAGCAGACAGGGGAACACTGAAGCTTTCTTT. It yields the protein CASRQGNTEAFF.

This clone occurred once. This chain links TRBV5-4 with TRBJ2-7; D is unresolved. The CDR3 runs to 13 residues. Per the germline V gene, CDR1 is SGHNT and CDR2 is YYREEE (reference sequence). The V gene lost 1 base and the J gene lost 6 bases, with 11 bases spanning the gap. The CDR3 region has the DNA TGTGCCAGCAGCTTGACCTCGAACAGCGAGCAGTACTTC. It encodes CASSLTSNSEQYF.

This chain joins TRBV5-6 and TRBJ2-5; D not resolved. The CDR3 consists of 14 residues. V lost 0 bases and J 4 bases, leaving 10 bases between the germline ends. Germline CDR1 is SGHDT and CDR2 is YYEEEE. This CDR3 reads CASSLGFQPETQYF. In DNA form, the CDR3 reads TGTGCCAGCAGCTTGGGCTTCCAACCAGAGACCCAGTACTTC.